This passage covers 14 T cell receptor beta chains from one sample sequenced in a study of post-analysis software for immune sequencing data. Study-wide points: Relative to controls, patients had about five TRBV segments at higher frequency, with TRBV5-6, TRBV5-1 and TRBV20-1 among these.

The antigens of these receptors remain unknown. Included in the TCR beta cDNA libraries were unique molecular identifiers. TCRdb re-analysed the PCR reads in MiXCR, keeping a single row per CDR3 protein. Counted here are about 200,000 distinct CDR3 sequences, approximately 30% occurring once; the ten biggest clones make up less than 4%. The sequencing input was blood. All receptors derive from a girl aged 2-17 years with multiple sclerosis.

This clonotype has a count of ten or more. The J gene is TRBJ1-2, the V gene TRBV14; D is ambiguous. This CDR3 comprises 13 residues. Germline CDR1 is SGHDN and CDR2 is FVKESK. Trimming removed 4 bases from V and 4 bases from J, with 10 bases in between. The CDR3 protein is CASSPSLTYGYTF. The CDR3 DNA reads TGTGCCAGCAGCCCGAGTCTCACCTATGGCTACACCTTC.

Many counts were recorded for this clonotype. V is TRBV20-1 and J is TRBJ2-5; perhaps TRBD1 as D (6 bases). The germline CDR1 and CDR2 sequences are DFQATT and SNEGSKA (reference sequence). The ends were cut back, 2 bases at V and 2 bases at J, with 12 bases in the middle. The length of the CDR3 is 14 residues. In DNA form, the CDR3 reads TGCAGTGCTAGATTGCGAAGGGGGCAAGAGACCCAGTACTTC. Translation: CSARLRRGQETQYF.

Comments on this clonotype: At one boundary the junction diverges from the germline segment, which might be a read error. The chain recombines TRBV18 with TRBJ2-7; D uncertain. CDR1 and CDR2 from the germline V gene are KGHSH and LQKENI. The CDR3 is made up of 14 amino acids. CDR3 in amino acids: CASSPPVGSAEQYF. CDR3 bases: TGTGCCAGCTCTCCACCGGTAGGGTCCGCCGAGCAGTACTTC.

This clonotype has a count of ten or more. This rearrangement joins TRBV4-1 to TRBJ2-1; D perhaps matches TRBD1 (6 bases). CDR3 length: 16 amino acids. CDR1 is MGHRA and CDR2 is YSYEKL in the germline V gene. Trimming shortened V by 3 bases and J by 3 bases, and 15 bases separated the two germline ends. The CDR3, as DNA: TGCGCCAGCAGCCACGTAGGACAGTCTCGCTACAATGAGCAGTTCTTC. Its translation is CASSHVGQSRYNEQFF.

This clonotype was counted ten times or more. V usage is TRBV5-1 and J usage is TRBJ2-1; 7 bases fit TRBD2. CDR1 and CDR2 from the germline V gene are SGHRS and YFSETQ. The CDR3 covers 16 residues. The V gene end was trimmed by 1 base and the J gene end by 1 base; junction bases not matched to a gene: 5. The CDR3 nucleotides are TGCGCCAGCAGCTTGATGACTAGCCCGTCCTACAATGAGCAGTTCTTC. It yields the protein CASSLMTSPSYNEQFF.

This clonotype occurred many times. CDR3: CSATRTEKFTDTQYF. The DNA of the CDR3 is TGCAGTGCTACTCGGACAGAAAAATTCACAGATACGCAGTATTTT. The chain uses TRBV20-1 and TRBJ2-3, with D possibly being TRBD1 (6 bases). The CDR3 extends over 15 amino acids. V was clipped by 4 bases and J by 2 bases, with 16 bases between them. From germline, CDR1 is DFQATT and CDR2 SNEGSKA (reference sequence).

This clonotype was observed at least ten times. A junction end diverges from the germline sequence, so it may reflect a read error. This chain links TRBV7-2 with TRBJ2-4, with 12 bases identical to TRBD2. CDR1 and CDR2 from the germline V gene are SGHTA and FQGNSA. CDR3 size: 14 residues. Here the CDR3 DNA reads TGTGCCAGCAGCCTAGCGGGGGGGCTGGACATTCAGTACTTC. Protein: CASSLAGGLDIQYF.

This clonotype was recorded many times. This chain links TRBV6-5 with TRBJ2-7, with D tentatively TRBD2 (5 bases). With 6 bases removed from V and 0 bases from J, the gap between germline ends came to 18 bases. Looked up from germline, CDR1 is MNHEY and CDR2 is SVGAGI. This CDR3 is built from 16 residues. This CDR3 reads CASSRPPTGSSYEQYF. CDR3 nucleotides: TGTGCCAGCAGCCGCCCACCCACTGGGAGCTCCTACGAGCAGTACTTC.

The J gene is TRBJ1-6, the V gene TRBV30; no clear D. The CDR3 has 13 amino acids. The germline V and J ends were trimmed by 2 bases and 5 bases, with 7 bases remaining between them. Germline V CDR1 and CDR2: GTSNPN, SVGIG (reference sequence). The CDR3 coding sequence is TGTGCCTGGAGTAGGGTGGATAATTCACCCCTCCACTTT. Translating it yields CAWSRVDNSPLHF.

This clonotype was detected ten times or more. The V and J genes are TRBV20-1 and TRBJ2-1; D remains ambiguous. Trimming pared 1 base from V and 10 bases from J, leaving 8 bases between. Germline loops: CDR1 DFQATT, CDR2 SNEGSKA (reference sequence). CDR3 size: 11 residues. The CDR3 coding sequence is TGCAGTGCTAGAGTGAGCTGGGAGCAGTTCTTC. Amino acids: CSARVSWEQFF.

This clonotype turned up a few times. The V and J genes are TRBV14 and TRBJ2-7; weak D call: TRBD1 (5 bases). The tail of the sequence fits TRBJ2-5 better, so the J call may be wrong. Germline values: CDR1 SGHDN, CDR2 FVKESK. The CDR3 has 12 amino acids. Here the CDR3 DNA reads TGTGCCAGCAGCCGTCAGGGAAAGACCCAGTACTTC. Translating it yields CASSRQGKTQYF.

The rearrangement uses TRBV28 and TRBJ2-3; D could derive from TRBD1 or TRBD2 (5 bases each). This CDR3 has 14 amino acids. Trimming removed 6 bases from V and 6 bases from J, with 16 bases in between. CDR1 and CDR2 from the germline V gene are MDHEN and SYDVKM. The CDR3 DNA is TGTGCCAGCAGCTGGAGAGGGGACCCCGATACGCAGTATTTT. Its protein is CASSWRGDPDTQYF.

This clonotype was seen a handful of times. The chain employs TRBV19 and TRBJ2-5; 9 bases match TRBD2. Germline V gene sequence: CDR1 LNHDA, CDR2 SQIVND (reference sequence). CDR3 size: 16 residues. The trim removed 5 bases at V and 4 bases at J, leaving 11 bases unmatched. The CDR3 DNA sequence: TGTGCCAGTAGTCGCTCTTCCTCAGCGGGAGGAGAGACCCAGTACTTC. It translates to CASSRSSSAGGETQYF.

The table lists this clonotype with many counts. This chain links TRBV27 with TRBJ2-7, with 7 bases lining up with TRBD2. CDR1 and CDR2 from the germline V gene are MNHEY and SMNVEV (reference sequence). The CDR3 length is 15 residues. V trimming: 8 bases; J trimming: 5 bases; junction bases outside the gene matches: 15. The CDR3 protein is CASAGRARVFHEQYF. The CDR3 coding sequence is TGTGCCAGCGCTGGGAGGGCCAGGGTTTTTCACGAGCAGTACTTC.